These 10 T cell receptor beta chains share one sample of origin, sequenced in a study of blood T cell repertoires in COVID-19. The repertoire was sequenced with immunoSEQ multiplex PCR; TCRdb's copy has only in-frame clones and lacks some. The sample holds about 210,000 clones; 70% to 90% are singletons and the top ten take more than 1.4%. Input material: peripheral blood. The receptors stem from a man younger than 30 with active or convalescent COVID-19.

The chain is built from TRBV18 and TRBJ1-5; D is unclear. The germline V gene encodes CDR1 KGHSH and CDR2 LQKENI. Deletions cut 3 bases from V and 2 bases from J, with 20 bases between. This CDR3 comprises 18 residues. The CDR3 coding sequence is TGTGCCAGCTCACCGAACTTTGCCGGTGGTCGGGGCAATCAGCCCCAGCATTTT. This translates into CASSPNFAGGRGNQPQHF.

The V and J genes are TRBV30 and TRBJ1-2; possible D gene TRBD1, 6 bases. Germline values: CDR1 GTSNPN, CDR2 SVGIG (reference sequence). The CDR3 has 13 residues. The V and J ends lost 5 bases and 8 bases respectively, with 18 bases between them. Here the CDR3 DNA reads TGTGCCTGGGATACAGGACAGCCTTGGGGCTACACCTTC. Amino acid sequence: CAWDTGQPWGYTF. The whole variable domain, remainder taken from reference TRBV30 and TRBJ1-2, is SQTIHQWPATLVQPVGSPLSLECTVEGTSNPNLYWYRQAAGRGLQLLFYSVGIGQISSEVPQNLSASRPQDRQFILSSKKLLLSDSGFYLCAWDTGQPWGYTFGSGTRLTVV.

CDR3 amino acids: CSVATGIGEKLFF. CDR3 nucleotide sequence: TGCAGCGTAGCGACAGGGATCGGTGAAAAACTGTTTTTT. This chain uses TRBV29-1 with TRBJ1-4; 7 nucleotides match TRBD1. Looked up from germline, CDR1 is SQVTM and CDR2 is ANQGSEA. The CDR3 loop spans 13 amino acids. After removal of 6 bases from V and 7 bases from J, the junction contained 8 bases not matched to a gene. Drawing the rest from reference TRBV29-1 and TRBJ1-4, the complete variable domain is SAVISQKPSRDICQRGTSLTIQCQVDSQVTMMFWYRQQPGQSLTLIATANQGSEATYESGFVIDKFPISRPNLTFSTLTVSNMSPEDSSIYLCSVATGIGEKLFFGSGTQLSVL.

The chain joins TRBV28 to TRBJ1-5, with 8 bases matching TRBD1. This CDR3 has 14 residues. The V and J ends lost 8 bases and 4 bases, in that order; junction bases with no gene match: 7. Germline lookup yields CDR1 MDHEN and CDR2 SYDVKM. The CDR3 region is CASSNNRGNQPQHF. CDR3 nucleotides: TGTGCCAGCTCGAACAACAGGGGGAATCAGCCCCAGCATTTT.

The chain links TRBV4-3 to TRBJ1-5; TRBD1 might be the D (5 bases). V was pared by 0 bases and J by 7 bases, with 7 bases between. Germline lookup yields CDR1 LGHNA and CDR2 YSLEER. There are 13 residues in the CDR3. CDR3 region: CASSQDQGQPQHF. The CDR3 DNA reads TGCGCCAGCAGCCAAGATCAGGGCCAGCCCCAGCATTTT.

The chain is built from TRBV7-9 and TRBJ2-5, with TRBD1 as a possible D gene (5 bases). Germline CDR1 and CDR2: SEHNR and FQNEAQ (reference sequence). Trimming took off 5 bases at V and 0 bases at J, with 10 bases between the two ends. The CDR3 is 14 residues long. CDR3 DNA sequence: TGTGCCAGCAGCCCAGGGATTTACCAAGAGACCCAGTACTTC. Translation: CASSPGIYQETQYF.

The gene calls are TRBV19 and TRBJ1-3; D call uncertain. Germline CDR1 is LNHDA and CDR2 is SQIVND (reference sequence). V was trimmed by 1 base and J by 2 bases, leaving 3 bases between them. The CDR3 loop spans 13 amino acids. The CDR3 DNA reads TGTGCCAGTAGTATAGCTCCTGGAAACACCATATATTTT. Encoded protein: CASSIAPGNTIYF. The complete variable domain, with remaining parts taken from reference TRBV19 and TRBJ1-3, reads DGGITQSPKYLFRKEGQNVTLSCEQNLNHDAMYWYRQDPGQGLRLIYYSQIVNDFQKGDIAEGYSVSREKKESFPLTVTSAQKNPTAFYLCASSIAPGNTIYFGEGSWLTVV.

This chain links TRBV18 with TRBJ2-1; possibly TRBD2 for D (6 bases). This CDR3 has 15 amino acids. Germline V CDR1 and CDR2: KGHSH, LQKENI. The ends were cut back, 0 bases at V and 9 bases at J, with 15 bases in the middle. The CDR3 loop is CASSPPLPEGSEQFF. DNA of the CDR3: TGTGCCAGCTCACCACCGCTCCCGGAGGGGTCTGAGCAGTTCTTC.

The rearrangement links TRBV3-1 (or the pseudogene TRBV3-2) to TRBJ2-7, with 10 bases matching TRBD1. Per germline, CDR1 LGHDT and CDR2 YNNKEL (reference sequence). CDR3 length: 14 amino acids. Losses at the gene ends were 2 bases for V and 5 bases for J; bases not matched to a gene: 3. The CDR3 DNA sequence: TGTGCCAGCAGCCAATGGGACAGGGGCCACGAGCAGTACTTC. Translated, it gives CASSQWDRGHEQYF.

This clone came up a few times. The V gene is TRBV27, the J gene TRBJ2-1; TRBD2 might be the D (7 bases). Germline loops: CDR1 MNHEY, CDR2 SMNVEV (reference sequence). V gave up 7 bases and J gave up 4 bases, with 17 bases separating them. CDR3 length: 15 residues. The CDR3 DNA reads TGTGCCAGCAACGCTGGGCGGGGGCCTTACAATGAGCAGTTCTTC. This sequence encodes CASNAGRGPYNEQFF.